Following are 8 T cell receptor beta chains from one sample sequenced in a study of blood T cell repertoires in COVID-19. Using immunoSEQ multiplex PCR, the repertoire was profiled, and TCRdb retains in-frame clones only, with some absent. This sample yields about 200,000 clones, of which 88% are seen a single time; around 1.6% belongs to the top ten. The sample was peripheral blood. The source of these receptors is a man aged 18 to 35 with active or convalescent COVID-19.

CDR3 amino acids: CATSRAGGVTEAFF. CDR3 nucleotide sequence: TGTGCCACCAGCAGAGCGGGGGGGGTCACTGAAGCTTTCTTT. The chain links TRBV15 to TRBJ1-1, with D perhaps matching TRBD1 (5 bases). The CDR3 covers 14 residues. Germline CDR1 is LNHNV and CDR2 is YYDKDF (reference sequence). Trimming stripped 1 base from V and 4 bases from J, with 10 bases between.

The chain links TRBV6-2 or TRBV6-3 to TRBJ1-5, with 7 bases aligning to TRBD1. CDR3 length equals 16 residues. V shed 2 bases and J 2 bases; nucleotides not matched to a gene: 6. Per the germline V gene, CDR1 is MNHEY and CDR2 is SVGEGT. CDR3 nucleotide sequence: TGTGCCAGCAGTTACGACAGGGCGGCAGGCAATCAGCCCCAGCATTTT. This translates into CASSYDRAAGNQPQHF.

This clone was seen only a few times. The chain links TRBV2 to TRBJ1-5; 9 positions match TRBD1. CDR3 length equals 15 residues. The junction had 5 bases not matched to a gene; V was cut back by 6 bases and J by 2 bases. Germline V gene lookup returns CDR1 SNHLY and CDR2 FYNNEI. In DNA, the CDR3 is TGTGCCAGCAGGATCGACAGGGGGGGCAATCAGCCCCAGCATTTT. Protein: CASRIDRGGNQPQHF.

V usage is TRBV11-3 and J usage is TRBJ2-7; 9 bases fit TRBD2. Per the germline V gene, CDR1 is SGHNT and CDR2 is YENEEA. CDR3 length: 13 amino acids. Unmatched junction bases numbered 3, after V lost 2 bases and J lost 7 bases. Here the CDR3 reads CASSLTTSGEQYF. In DNA form, the CDR3 reads TGTGCCAGCAGCTTAACGACTAGCGGTGAGCAGTACTTC.

This chain joins TRBV18 and TRBJ1-4, with 7 bases lining up with TRBD1. The trim removed 1 base at V and 2 bases at J, leaving 1 base unmatched. Germline V gene sequence: CDR1 KGHSH, CDR2 LQKENI. CDR3 length equals 15 residues. In DNA, the CDR3 is TGTGCCAGCTCACCACAGACAGGGACTAATGAAAAACTGTTTTTT. Translated, it gives CASSPQTGTNEKLFF.

The genes are TRBV5-4 and TRBJ2-1, with a weak D call TRBD2 (5 bases). This CDR3 has 16 amino acids. V lost 4 bases and J lost 0, with 14 bases in between. CDR1 and CDR2 from the germline V gene are SGHNT and YYREEE (reference sequence). CDR3: CASSEGGLSSYNEQFF. The CDR3 DNA is TGTGCCAGCAGCGAGGGCGGTCTAAGCTCCTACAATGAGCAGTTCTTC.

The chain joins TRBV15 to TRBJ1-5, with D perhaps matching TRBD1 (5 bases). The germline V gene has CDR1 LNHNV and CDR2 YYDKDF (reference sequence). Trimming removed 1 base from V and 7 bases from J, with 17 bases in between. The CDR3 has 16 amino acids. This chain's CDR3 is CATSRGLMAGRQPQHF. The CDR3 nucleotides read TGTGCCACCAGCAGAGGTCTTATGGCAGGGCGGCAGCCCCAGCATTTT.

This sequence joins TRBV30 and TRBJ2-3, with a tentative D call TRBD1 (6 bases). Germline CDR1 GTSNPN, CDR2 SVGIG (reference sequence). V lost 3 bases, J lost 0 bases, and 7 bases lay in between. CDR3 length: 13 residues. The CDR3: CAWRQGSTDTQYF. DNA of the CDR3: TGTGCCTGGAGACAGGGAAGCACAGATACGCAGTATTTT.